One and the same sample provided the 19 T cell receptor beta chains below, sequenced in a study of T cells in Graves' hyperthyroidism and ophthalmopathy. RNA transcripts served as the template for amplifying TCR beta CDR3 regions. A set of HTBI primers served as the primers for a first-round RT-PCR of the TCR CDR3. One entry per CDR3 protein results from TCRdb running MiXCR on the multiplex PCR reads. The table lists approximately 220,000 distinct CDR3 sequences, around 19% of them singletons, with around 47% in the top ten. Sequencing used blood. These receptor sequences come from a man aged 40-49 years with Graves' hyperthyroidism.

The chain joins TRBV6-1 to TRBJ1-2; 9 bases are a match to TRBD1. This CDR3 spans 14 amino acids. CDR1 and CDR2 from the germline V gene are MNHNS and SASEGT. The J segment lost 8 bases and the V segment lost 10 bases, leaving 14 bases of the junction unmatched. CDR3 sequence reads: CATSPGQGRYGYTF. In DNA form, the CDR3 reads TGTGCCACTTCACCGGGACAGGGCCGGTACGGCTACACCTTC.

The sample holds many counts of this clonotype. The CDR3 sequence is CASRHRVGAGELFF. CDR3 nucleotide sequence: TGTGCCAGCAGACACAGGGTGGGCGCCGGGGAGCTGTTTTTT. The V and J genes are TRBV27 and TRBJ2-2; TRBD1 might be the D (6 bases). CDR1 is MNHEY, CDR2 SMNVEV, per germline (reference sequence). Between the trimmed V and J ends, which lost 6 bases and 6 bases, there was a span of 14 bases. This CDR3 is 14 amino acids long.

A note on this clonotype: Germline and junction disagree at one end, which may indicate a read error. The chain employs TRBV5-4 and TRBJ1-1, with D possibly TRBD1 on 5 matching bases. The CDR3 contains 17 residues. CDR1 is SGHNT, CDR2 YYREEE, per germline (reference sequence). The CDR3 is CASSSRTGTALNTETFF. DNA of the CDR3: TGTGCCAGCAGCTCGAGAACCGGGACTGCTTTGAACACTGAAACTTTCTTT.

This clonotype was picked up many times. The chain is built from TRBV11-2 and TRBJ2-1, with a weak D call TRBD2 (6 bases). Trimming shortened V by 1 base and J by 10 bases, and 8 bases separated the two germline ends. The CDR3 totals 12 residues. Germline V gives CDR1 SGHAT, CDR2 FQNNGV. CDR3 sequence reads: CASSLGGEEQFF. In DNA, the CDR3 is TGTGCCAGCAGCTTAGGGGGGGAGGAGCAGTTCTTC.

The genes are TRBV18 and TRBJ2-7; perhaps TRBD1 as D (5 bases). Trimming pared 5 bases from V and 2 bases from J, leaving 19 bases between. Germline loops: CDR1 KGHSH, CDR2 LQKENI. This CDR3 contains 16 residues. In DNA, the CDR3 is TGTGCCAGCTCAACGATGCCAGGGTACGAGGCCTACGAGCAGTACTTC. It is translated as CASSTMPGYEAYEQYF.

The V call is TRBV7-2, the J call TRBJ2-7; D not certain. The V end was cut by 1 base, the J end by 0 bases, with 13 bases between. The CDR3 is 16 amino acids. CDR1 and CDR2 from the germline V gene are SGHTA and FQGNSA. The CDR3: CASSLGRVGSSYEQYF. For the CDR3, the DNA is TGTGCCAGCAGCTTAGGACGGGTCGGCAGCTCCTACGAGCAGTACTTC. Using reference TRBV7-2 and TRBJ2-7 for the parts outside the CDR3, the full variable domain is GAGVSQSPSNKVTEKGKDVELRCDPISGHTALYWYRQSLGQGLEFLIYFQGNSAPDKSGLPSDRFSAERTGGSVSTLTIQRTQQEDSAVYLCASSLGRVGSSYEQYFGPGTRLTVT.

This clonotype was seen many times. V and J are TRBV7-8 and TRBJ1-3; D is perhaps TRBD1 (5 bases). CDR3 length: 14 amino acids. Germline V lookup: CDR1 SGHVS, CDR2 FQNEAQ. V dropped 5 bases and J dropped 0 bases, with 8 bases sitting between them. The CDR3 DNA reads as TGTGCCAGCAGCCCACAGGACTCTGGAAACACCATATATTTT. It codes for CASSPQDSGNTIYF.

This clonotype was seen repeatedly, ten times or more. The rearrangement links TRBV11-2 to TRBJ2-3; 11 bases fit TRBD2. The CDR3 length is 19 residues. Germline V gene data show CDR1 as SGHAT and CDR2 as FQNNGV. V lost 0 bases to trimming and J lost 2 bases; unmatched junction nucleotides: 10. CDR3 coding DNA: TGTGCCAGCAGCTTAGATCCCCCGGGTAGCGGGGGGGCCACAGATACGCAGTATTTT. Amino acids: CASSLDPPGSGGATDTQYF.

This clonotype was seen ten or more times. The CDR3 loop reads CASSLEGDREQYF. For the CDR3, the DNA is TGTGCCAGCAGTTTAGAGGGGGACAGAGAGCAGTACTTC. The chain is built from TRBV12-3 or TRBV12-4 and TRBJ2-7; 7 nucleotides align to TRBD1. The CDR3 is made up of 13 amino acids. With 1 base clipped from V and 7 bases from J, the junction kept 4 bases outside the gene matches.

The chain couples TRBV7-3 to TRBJ2-3; weak D call: TRBD2 (6 bases). CDR1 is SGHTA, CDR2 FQGTGA, per germline. The CDR3 loop spans 16 amino acids. Trimming took 2 bases from V and 6 from J, leaving 18 bases between them. The CDR3 DNA follows: TGTGCCAGCAGCTTAGAAGTAGTACTGGGAGGCGATACGCAGTATTTT. Translation: CASSLEVVLGGDTQYF.

Ten or more counts support this clonotype. The chain couples TRBV11-1 to TRBJ2-3; no clear D gene. Germline CDR1 reads SGHAT; CDR2 reads FQDESV (reference sequence). The germline V and J ends were trimmed by 2 bases and 3 bases, with 9 bases remaining between them. The CDR3 sequence is 14 residues long. As DNA, the CDR3 is TGTGCCAGCAGCTTATTCTCCTCTACAGATACGCAGTATTTT. It codes for CASSLFSSTDTQYF.

This clonotype was counted between two and nine times. The chain has TRBV19 and TRBJ2-3, with a possible D match to TRBD2 (5 bases). Trimming removed 7 bases from V and 5 bases from J, with 19 bases in between. Germline-derived CDR1 and CDR2 are LNHDA and SQIVND (reference sequence). The CDR3 totals 15 residues. In DNA, the CDR3 is TGTGCCAGTAACCTCGGGGTCACGGCGAAAGATACGCAGTATTTT. It translates to CASNLGVTAKDTQYF.

This chain joins TRBV20-1 and TRBJ2-7; 8 bases are shared with TRBD1. Germline V gives CDR1 DFQATT, CDR2 SNEGSKA (reference sequence). The J segment lost 0 bases and the V segment lost 6 bases, leaving 10 bases of the junction unmatched. CDR3 length equals 15 residues. The CDR3 is CSASNSGQGSYEQYF. CDR3 DNA sequence: TGCAGTGCCAGCAATTCAGGACAGGGCTCCTACGAGCAGTACTTC.

The chain is built from TRBV18 and TRBJ2-7, with D possibly being TRBD2 (5 bases). V was shortened by 0 bases and J by 2 bases, with 11 bases between the two germline ends. The CDR3 length is 15 residues. Germline assignment: CDR1 KGHSH and CDR2 LQKENI. The CDR3 reads CASSPPGIPPYEQYF. The CDR3 DNA follows: TGTGCCAGCTCACCACCCGGGATACCCCCCTACGAGCAGTACTTC.

This clonotype was seen at least ten times. The chain couples TRBV27 to TRBJ2-7; D possibly uses TRBD1 or TRBD2 (6 bases each). The germline V gene encodes CDR1 MNHEY and CDR2 SMNVEV (reference sequence). V was shortened by 7 bases and J by 2 bases, with 12 bases between the two germline ends. CDR3 length equals 13 residues. As DNA, the CDR3 is TGTGCCAGCATTGGGGGGCCGCCCTACGAGCAGTACTTC. Translated, it gives CASIGGPPYEQYF.

This clonotype was seen at least ten times. The V call is TRBV2, the J call TRBJ2-1; D is perhaps TRBD1 (5 bases). V dropped 6 bases and J dropped 0 bases, with 12 bases sitting between them. This CDR3 is built from 15 residues. The germline V gene has CDR1 SNHLY and CDR2 FYNNEI. The CDR3 sequence: CASRQDLSSYNEQFF. The CDR3 nucleotides read TGTGCCAGCAGACAGGACCTCAGCTCCTACAATGAGCAGTTCTTC.

V is TRBV6-2 or TRBV6-3 and J is TRBJ2-1; the match to TRBD2 covers 8 bases. J lost 8 bases, V lost 6 bases, and 12 bases had no gene match. The CDR3 is 15 amino acids. The germline gives CDR1 MNHEY, CDR2 SVGEGT. The CDR3 loop reads CASRLGLAFQDEQFF. CDR3 in DNA: TGTGCCAGCAGGCTTGGACTAGCCTTTCAGGATGAGCAGTTCTTC.

At least ten counts were recorded for this clonotype. The chain employs TRBV30 and TRBJ1-2; TRBD1 is a possible D gene (5 bases). Trimming removed 1 base from V and 4 bases from J, with 7 bases in between. The CDR3 is 12 amino acids. Germline lookup yields CDR1 GTSNPN and CDR2 SVGIG (reference sequence). CDR3: CAWSGGTYGYTF. CDR3 coding DNA: TGTGCCTGGAGTGGGGGGACCTATGGCTACACCTTC.

This clonotype was seen only a few times. Given a much more abundant clone one base away, this may be a read error. V and J are TRBV5-1 and TRBJ2-5; TRBD1 agrees at 8 bases. This CDR3 region has 14 residues. Germline V gene lookup returns CDR1 SGHRS and CDR2 YFSETQ. DNA for the CDR3: TGCGCCAGCAGCGGACAGGGTGTTCAAGAGGCCCAGTACTTC. Encoded protein: CASSGQGVQEAQYF.